The 27 T cell receptor beta chains listed next were all sequenced from one sample in a study of blood T cell repertoires in COVID-19. Clones were sequenced by immunoSEQ multiplex PCR, and TCRdb holds only the in-frame ones, with some missing. The profile covers about 410,000 clones, with around 91% appearing a single time and approximately 0.65% taken by the ten largest. The source material was PBMCs or T cells enriched from blood (not recorded which). The source of these receptors is a man younger than 35 who had recovered from COVID-19.

This sequence joins TRBV6-6 and TRBJ1-2; 11 bases are shared with TRBD1. The CDR3 consists of 14 residues. The ends lost 5 bases at V and 7 bases at J; junction bases unmatched: 6. In germline, CDR1 is MNHNY, CDR2 SVGAGI (reference sequence). The CDR3 bases are TGTGCCAGCAGTCACGGACAGGGGGCGAGTGGCTACACCTTC. Translated: CASSHGQGASGYTF.

The chain carries TRBV11-3 and TRBJ2-2, with unresolved D. The germline V gene has CDR1 SGHNT and CDR2 YENEEA. The CDR3 covers 12 residues. V gave up 5 bases and J gave up 4 bases, with 5 bases separating them. CDR3 amino acids: CASSPITGELFF. The CDR3 coding sequence is TGTGCCAGCAGCCCAATCACCGGGGAGCTGTTTTTT.

V is TRBV6-1 and J is TRBJ1-1; no firm D call. The CDR3 runs to 13 residues. In germline, CDR1 is MNHNS, CDR2 SASEGT. V was trimmed by 3 bases and J by 5 bases, leaving 10 bases between them. CDR3 region: CASSEREVTEAFF. The CDR3 nucleotides are TGTGCCAGCAGTGAGAGAGAGGTTACTGAAGCTTTCTTT.

In the case of this clone: The sample carries other DNA sequences with the same CDR3. The CDR3: CASSTSGNTEAFF. The CDR3 nucleotides are TGTGCCAGTAGTACCTCCGGGAACACTGAAGCTTTCTTT. This chain connects TRBV19 to TRBJ1-1; D unresolved. CDR1 and CDR2 (germline): LNHDA, SQIVND (reference sequence). The CDR3 spans 13 residues. V was trimmed by 4 bases and J by 1 base, leaving 7 bases between them.

V usage is TRBV18 and J usage is TRBJ1-1, with 8 bases matching TRBD1. The CDR3 is 15 amino acids. With V trimmed by 3 bases and J by 1 base, 4 bases remained unmatched. Looked up from germline, CDR1 is KGHSH and CDR2 is LQKENI. The CDR3 DNA is TGTGCCAGCTCACCGACAGGGGCTCGGAACACTGAAGCTTTCTTT. It translates to CASSPTGARNTEAFF.

The chain employs TRBV25-1 and TRBJ2-1; D gene unclear. The germline V gene encodes CDR1 MGHDK and CDR2 SYGVNS. The CDR3 runs 15 residues. V lost 5 bases to trimming and J lost 0 bases, with 11 bases between them. The CDR3 nucleotides are TGTGCCAGCAGTCTCGACTCCGACTCCTACAATGAGCAGTTCTTC. Translating it yields CASSLDSDSYNEQFF.

This clone was counted a single time. The V and J genes are TRBV6-4 and TRBJ2-3, with D uncertain. The CDR3 covers 20 residues. Trimming left V 8 bases short and J 0 bases short, with 30 bases between. CDR1 and CDR2 (germline): MRHNA, SNTAGT. The CDR3 nucleotides are TGTGCCAGCCCAGGTTCACATCGCGATAAGCCATACGACAGCACAGATACGCAGTATTTT. This sequence encodes CASPGSHRDKPYDSTDTQYF.

This clone has just one count. This chain links TRBV12-3 or TRBV12-4 with TRBJ1-1; TRBD1 might be the D (6 bases). Between the trimmed V and J ends, which lost 7 bases and 0 bases, there was a span of 9 bases. The CDR3 covers 13 residues. CDR3 sequence reads: CASMTGLNTEAFF. CDR3 DNA: TGTGCCAGCATGACAGGTCTGAACACTGAAGCTTTCTTT.

The DNA of the CDR3 is TGTGCCAGCAGCCAAGTGCGGGCCTCGGAGCAGTACTTC. Translated: CASSQVRASEQYF. The chain has TRBV3-1 (or the pseudogene TRBV3-2) and TRBJ2-7; D may be TRBD2 (5 bases). The V gene lost 1 base and the J gene lost 7 bases, with 11 bases spanning the gap. The V gene's germline CDR1 is LGHDT and CDR2 YNNKEL (reference sequence). The CDR3 runs 13 residues.

V usage is TRBV10-2 and J usage is TRBJ1-1; 11 positions match TRBD1. The CDR3 sequence is 15 residues long. The V segment lost 0 bases and the J segment 4 bases; nucleotides outside the gene matches: 1. The V gene's germline CDR1 is WSHSY and CDR2 SAAADI. The CDR3 nucleotides read TGCGCCAGCAGTGAGTCCGGGACAGGGGGCACTGAAGCTTTCTTT. Translated: CASSESGTGGTEAFF.

The rearrangement uses TRBV27 and TRBJ1-5, with 7 positions matching TRBD1. With 4 bases clipped from V and 2 bases from J, the junction kept 11 bases outside the gene matches. Germline V gene sequence: CDR1 MNHEY, CDR2 SMNVEV (reference sequence). This CDR3 region has 17 residues. DNA for the CDR3: TGTGCCAGCAGTTACGTCAGAATAACAGGGGGCAATCAGCCCCAGCATTTT. Protein: CASSYVRITGGNQPQHF.

The J gene is TRBJ2-1, the V gene TRBV11-3; 10 nucleotides line up with TRBD2. The CDR3 length is 16 residues. Germline V CDR1 and CDR2: SGHNT, YENEEA. V lost 5 bases to trimming and J lost 8 bases; unmatched junction nucleotides: 12. As DNA, the CDR3 is TGTGCCAGCAGCGATACAGCGGGGGGGCCTTCCGATGAGCAGTTCTTC. Its protein product is CASSDTAGGPSDEQFF.

The chain combines TRBV2 with TRBJ2-4; no clear D gene. CDR3 length: 15 amino acids. Germline lookup yields CDR1 SNHLY and CDR2 FYNNEI. V was shortened by 6 bases and J by 0 bases, with 12 bases between the two germline ends. CDR3 DNA sequence: TGTGCCAGCAGGGGCAAAAACCTAGCCAAAAACATTCAGTACTTC. This translates into CASRGKNLAKNIQYF.

The rearrangement links TRBV5-3 to TRBJ1-1, with D uncertain. TRBV5-3 qualifies as an ORF whose function is uncertain. The ends were cut back, 2 bases at V and 0 bases at J, with 8 bases in the middle. This CDR3 region has 14 residues. This CDR3 reads CARSFDMMNTEAFF. The CDR3 DNA sequence: TGTGCCAGAAGCTTTGACATGATGAACACTGAAGCTTTCTTT.

V is TRBV6-5 and J is TRBJ1-1, with D possibly being TRBD1 (6 bases). This CDR3 contains 13 residues. The germline CDR1 and CDR2 sequences are MNHEY and SVGAGI. V dropped 5 bases and J dropped 1 base, with 8 bases sitting between them. CDR3 sequence: CASSPGQNTEAFF. CDR3 nucleotides: TGTGCCAGCAGTCCGGGACAGAACACTGAAGCTTTCTTT.

The chain combines TRBV13 with TRBJ2-7, with no clear D. The CDR3 has 14 residues. The germline V gene encodes CDR1 PRHDT and CDR2 FYEKMQ (reference sequence). Trimming cost V 4 bases and J 6 bases, with 16 bases left between them. The CDR3 here is CASSSQEDLSEQYF. CDR3 DNA sequence: TGTGCCAGCAGCTCTCAGGAAGACCTATCCGAGCAGTACTTC.

This chain joins TRBV20-1 and TRBJ2-7; 7 bases agree with TRBD2. Trimming at V came to 3 bases and at J to 4 bases, leaving 9 bases not matched to a gene. The CDR3 sequence is 14 residues long. Germline CDR1 DFQATT, CDR2 SNEGSKA (reference sequence). CDR3 sequence: CSASRPGSGYEQYF. The CDR3 DNA is TGCAGTGCTAGTCGTCCCGGTAGCGGGTACGAGCAGTACTTC.

V usage is TRBV7-3 and J usage is TRBJ1-1, with D possibly matching TRBD1 (6 bases). Germline CDR1 and CDR2: SGHTA and FQGTGA. V was trimmed by 6 bases and J by 7 bases, leaving 15 bases between them. The CDR3 is made up of 13 amino acids. This CDR3 reads CASSTGFGGEAFF. CDR3 in DNA: TGTGCCAGCAGTACAGGGTTTGGGGGTGAAGCTTTCTTT.

This clone was recorded once. The junction does not match germline at one end; this may be a read error. The CDR3 is CASSRIPGDGPVF. As DNA, the CDR3 is TGTGCCAGCAGCCGGATCCCAGGGGATGGTCCAGTCTTC. This chain links TRBV7-9 with TRBJ1-2, with D perhaps matching TRBD1 (6 bases). This CDR3 has 13 amino acids. Germline values: CDR1 SEHNR, CDR2 FQNEAQ (reference sequence).

This chain joins TRBV28 and TRBJ1-5, with 7 nucleotides matching TRBD1. The length of the CDR3 is 18 residues. V gave up 2 bases and J gave up 0 bases; unmatched junction bases: 10. CDR1 and CDR2 from the germline V gene are MDHEN and SYDVKM. The CDR3: CASSLTTGRLYSNQPQHF. CDR3 nucleotide sequence: TGTGCCAGCAGTTTAACGACAGGGAGACTATATAGCAATCAGCCCCAGCATTTT. Combining the CDR3 with reference TRBV28 and TRBJ1-5 gives the whole variable domain DVKVTQSSRYLVKRTGEKVFLECVQDMDHENMFWYRQDPGLGLRLIYFSYDVKMKEKGDIPEGYSVSREKKERFSLILESASTNQTSMYLCASSLTTGRLYSNQPQHFGDGTRLSIL.

The chain is built from TRBV11-2 and TRBJ2-5; 8 positions agree with TRBD2. This CDR3 is built from 14 residues. Trimming cost V 1 base and J 5 bases; bases outside gene matches: 3. Germline values: CDR1 SGHAT, CDR2 FQNNGV. The CDR3 DNA is TGTGCCAGCAGCTTAGCGGGAGGGAGGGAGACCCAGTACTTC. Its protein is CASSLAGGRETQYF.

The CDR3, as DNA: TGTGCCAGCAGTTTACAAAAAAACATTCAGTACTTC. This codes for CASSLQKNIQYF. The chain is built from TRBV28 and TRBJ2-4; no clear D. V gave up 2 bases and J gave up 4 bases, with 3 bases separating them. The CDR3 totals 12 residues. The germline gives CDR1 MDHEN, CDR2 SYDVKM.

The chain recombines TRBV4-1 with TRBJ1-5, with a tentative D call TRBD1 (6 bases). Trimming left V 0 bases short and J 7 bases short, with 10 bases between. Germline V gene lookup returns CDR1 MGHRA and CDR2 YSYEKL. This CDR3 contains 14 residues. The CDR3, as DNA: TGCGCCAGCAGCCAAGAAGGGGGTTTACAGCCCCAGCATTTT. This sequence encodes CASSQEGGLQPQHF.

J is TRBJ1-2 and V is TRBV12-3 or TRBV12-4, with TRBD1 matching 10 bases. V shed 5 bases and J 8 bases; nucleotides not matched to a gene: 5. The CDR3 length is 13 residues. DNA of the CDR3: TGTGCCAGCAGTAGGACAGGGGGGAAAGGCTACACCTTC. The encoded protein is CASSRTGGKGYTF.

V is TRBV4-1 and J is TRBJ2-1, with D maybe TRBD1 (6 bases). From germline, CDR1 is MGHRA and CDR2 YSYEKL. The CDR3 loop spans 16 amino acids. The V end lost 1 base, the J end lost 5 bases, and 15 bases lay between the germline ends. The CDR3 spells CASSQGRFRQDNEQFF. The CDR3 DNA is TGCGCCAGCAGCCAAGGAAGATTTCGACAGGACAATGAGCAGTTCTTC.

The rearrangement joins TRBV6-6 to TRBJ2-3, with D possibly being TRBD2 (5 bases). The germline CDR1 and CDR2 sequences are MNHNY and SVGAGI (reference sequence). The CDR3 loop spans 16 amino acids. V shed 2 bases and J shed 3 bases, with 15 bases lying between them. In nucleotides, the CDR3 is TGTGCCAGCAGTTACGAGGCGGGCGGAAGGACAGATACGCAGTATTTT. Protein product: CASSYEAGGRTDTQYF.

The chain recombines TRBV2 with TRBJ1-2; D ambiguous. The V gene lost 4 bases and the J gene lost 3 bases, with 12 bases spanning the gap. The CDR3 consists of 14 residues. The V gene's germline CDR1 is SNHLY and CDR2 FYNNEI. DNA for the CDR3: TGTGCCAGCAGTGTTAGCAACCGATACTATGGCTACACCTTC. Translating gives CASSVSNRYYGYTF.